A selection of T cell receptor beta chains follows, all from one sample in a study of read filtering for tumor transcriptome and immune sequencing. MiXCR was run by TCRdb on the reads, yielding one entry per CDR3 protein. Of some 38,000 distinct CDR3 sequences in the sample, about an eighth are singletons; the top ten hold about 35%. The specimen was a population of CD138-negative cells sorted from bone marrow. These receptors were collected from a donor at least 40 years old with multiple myeloma. CDR3s include the opening cysteine and the closing phenylalanine or tryptophan. The D gene is left open where the match is weak. Clone size is given for some rows only: seen once, a few or many times, or a class if the clone is expanded.

TRBJ2-5 TRBV10-3 many TRBD1 CAISEGQRKETQYF TGCGCCATCAGTGAGGGACAGAGAAAAGAGACCCAGTACTTC
TRBJ2-1 TRBV5-1 many TRBD2 CASSRGGGTYNEQFF TGCGCCAGCAGCCGGGGCGGGGGGACGTACAATGAGCAGTTCTTC
TRBJ2-7 TRBV7-8 many - CASSRDLIVAYF TGTGCCAGCAGCCGGGACCTTATAGTGGCGTACTTC
TRBJ2-7 TRBV29-1 many - CSVEERSEGYEQYF TGCAGCGTTGAAGAAAGGAGCGAGGGCTACGAGCAGTACTTC
TRBJ1-6 TRBV5-6 many - CASSWEGYNSPLHF TGTGCCAGCAGCTGGGAGGGATATAATTCACCCCTCCACTTT
TRBJ2-1 TRBV5-6 many TRBD1 CASSVGTASYNEQFF TGTGCCAGCAGCGTGGGGACAGCAAGTTACAATGAGCAGTTCTTC
TRBJ2-2 TRBV7-6 many - CASSIGTLDGELFF TGTGCCAGCAGCATCGGGACTTTAGACGGGGAGCTGTTTTTT
TRBJ1-4 TRBV2 many - CAGRRRSNEKLFF TGTGCCGGGAGACGGCGGAGTAATGAAAAACTGTTTTTT
TRBJ2-1 TRBV18 many - CASSPPEGRDNEQFF TGTGCCAGCTCACCACCAGAAGGCAGGGATAATGAGCAGTTCTTC
TRBJ2-7 TRBV11-3 many TRBD1 CASSGRDRPSEQYF TGTGCCAGCAGCGGCCGGGACAGGCCCAGCGAGCAGTACTTC
TRBJ1-5 TRBV7-9 many - CASSQMGQPQHF TGTGCCAGCAGCCAAATGGGTCAGCCCCAGCATTTT
TRBJ2-5 TRBV7-9 - - CASTTSGIQTQYF TGTGCCAGCACCACCTCGGGGATTCAGACCCAGTACTTC
TRBJ2-2 TRBV5-6 many - CASSTPTGELFF TGTGCCAGCAGCACCCCCACCGGGGAGCTGTTTTTT
TRBJ2-7 TRBV18 - - CASSPPSPSAYEQYF TGTGCCAGCTCACCTCCCAGTCCATCCGCCTACGAGCAGTACTTC
TRBJ1-5 TRBV20-1 many - CSARGSVGASNQPQHF TGCAGTGCTAGAGGATCGGTGGGGGCGAGCAATCAGCCCCAGCATTTT
TRBJ2-5 TRBV7-9 many - CASSSQETQYF TGTGCCAGCAGCTCACAAGAGACCCAGTACTTC
TRBJ2-3 TRBV11-3 many TRBD1 CASSSLTGKEDTQYF TGTGCCAGCAGCTCCCTGACAGGGAAAGAAGATACGCAGTATTTT
TRBJ1-2 TRBV5-6 many - CASSLSGDIRANYGYTF TGTGCCAGCAGCTTGTCTGGGGACATAAGAGCTAACTATGGCTACACCTTC
TRBJ1-3 TRBV6-6 - - CASSPGSGPGSGNTIYF TGTGCCAGCAGTCCTGGATCCGGGCCAGGCTCTGGAAACACCATATATTTT
TRBJ1-1 TRBV6-5 few TRBD1 CASSSAAGQGTYMNTEAFF TGTGCCAGCAGTTCCGCCGCGGGACAGGGGACATACATGAACACTGAAGCTTTCTTT
TRBJ1-1 TRBV15 many - CATRSGGATVAFF TGTGCCACCAGGAGTGGGGGGGCCACTGTAGCTTTCTTT
TRBJ2-3 TRBV9 many - CASSGEPGTDTQYF TGTGCCAGCAGCGGGGAACCGGGCACAGATACGCAGTATTTT
TRBJ2-2 TRBV20-1 many - CSARRFGGRDTGELFF TGCAGTGCTAGAAGGTTTGGCGGCAGAGACACCGGGGAGCTGTTTTTT
TRBJ1-5 TRBV7-2 many - CASRIYGYSNQPQHF TGTGCCAGCAGGATATACGGATATAGCAATCAGCCCCAGCATTTT